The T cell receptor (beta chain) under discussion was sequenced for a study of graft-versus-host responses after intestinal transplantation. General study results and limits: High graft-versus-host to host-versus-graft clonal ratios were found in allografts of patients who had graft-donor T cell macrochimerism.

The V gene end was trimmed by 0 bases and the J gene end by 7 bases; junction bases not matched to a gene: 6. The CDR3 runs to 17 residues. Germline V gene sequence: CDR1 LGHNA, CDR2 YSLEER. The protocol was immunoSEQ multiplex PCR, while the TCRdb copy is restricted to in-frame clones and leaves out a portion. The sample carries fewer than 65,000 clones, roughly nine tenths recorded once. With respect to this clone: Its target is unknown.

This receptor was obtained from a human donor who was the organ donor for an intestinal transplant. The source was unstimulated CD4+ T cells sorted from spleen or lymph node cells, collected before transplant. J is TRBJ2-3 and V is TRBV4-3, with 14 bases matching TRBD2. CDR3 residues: CASSQEKGTSGGYTQYF. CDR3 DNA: TGCGCCAGCAGCCAAGAGAAAGGGACTAGCGGGGGATATACGCAGTATTTT.